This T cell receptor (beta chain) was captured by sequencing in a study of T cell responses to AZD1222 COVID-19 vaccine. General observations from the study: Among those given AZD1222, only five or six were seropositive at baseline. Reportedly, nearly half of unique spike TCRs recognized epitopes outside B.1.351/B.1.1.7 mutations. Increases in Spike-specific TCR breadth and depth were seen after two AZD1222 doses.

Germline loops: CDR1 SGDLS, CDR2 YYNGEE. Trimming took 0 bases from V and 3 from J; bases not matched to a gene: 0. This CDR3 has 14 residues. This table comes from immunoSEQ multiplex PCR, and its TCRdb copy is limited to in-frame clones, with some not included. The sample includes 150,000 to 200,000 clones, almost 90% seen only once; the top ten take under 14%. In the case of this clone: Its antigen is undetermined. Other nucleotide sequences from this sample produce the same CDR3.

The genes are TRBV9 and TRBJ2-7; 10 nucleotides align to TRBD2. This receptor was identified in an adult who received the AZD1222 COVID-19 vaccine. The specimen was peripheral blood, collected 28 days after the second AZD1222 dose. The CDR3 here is CASSVASGGYEQYF. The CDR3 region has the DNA TGTGCCAGCAGCGTAGCTAGCGGGGGCTACGAGCAGTACTTC.